Listed below are T cell receptor beta chains from one sample, sequenced in a study of shared clonotypes between healthy human individuals. Profiling relied on immunoSEQ multiplex PCR, and the TCRdb table lists in-frame clones only, not all of them. The repertoire includes 1.5 million to 2.5 million clones, approximately 94% of them detected once, and 0.95% to 1.5% sits in the top ten. Sample: naive CD8+ T cells sorted from blood. The source of these receptors is a man aged 18 to 35 in good health. Each CDR3 is given with its conserved first and last residue. D genes are given only for firm matches. A clone size is listed for some rows: how often the clone was seen (once, few, many), or a class if it is expanded.

>TRBV5-6|.|.|TRBJ2-7
CASRTQGTYEQYF
TGTGCCAGCAGGACCCAAGGAACCTACGAGCAGTACTTC
>TRBV7-6|.|.|TRBJ2-5
CASSLGEAQETQYF
TGTGCCAGCAGCCTCGGGGAGGCTCAAGAGACCCAGTACTTC
>TRBV27|.|once|TRBJ1-1
CASSLSEGLNTEAFF
TGTGCCAGCAGTTTATCAGAGGGGTTAAACACTGAAGCTTTCTTT
>TRBV5-6|TRBD1|.|TRBJ1-2
CASSGEGGALSGYTF
TGTGCCAGCAGCGGGGAAGGGGGCGCGTTGAGTGGCTACACCTTC
>TRBV11-2|.|.|TRBJ1-2
CASSLLQASYGYTF
TGTGCCAGCAGCTTATTACAGGCGTCCTATGGCTACACCTTC
>TRBV27|.|.|TRBJ2-3
CASRSTDTQYF
TGTGCCAGCAGGAGTACAGATACGCAGTATTTT
>TRBV4-1|TRBD1|few|TRBJ1-6
CASSLGTGPSPLHF
TGCGCCAGCAGCCTGGGGACAGGGCCTTCACCCCTCCACTTT
>TRBV28|.|.|TRBJ2-7
CASRSSADYEQYF
TGTGCCAGCAGATCCTCCGCGGACTACGAGCAGTACTTC
>TRBV6-5|.|.|TRBJ1-4
CASSPYGGVSEKLFF
TGTGCCAGCAGCCCATATGGGGGAGTTAGTGAAAAACTGTTTTTT
>TRBV5-4|.|.|TRBJ2-1
CASSAGQIGSGQFF
TGTGCCAGCAGCGCTGGACAGATCGGCTCCGGGCAGTTCTTC
>TRBV6-6|TRBD1|.|TRBJ1-1
CASSITGGGGTEAFF
TGTGCCAGCAGTATTACAGGGGGGGGAGGTACTGAAGCTTTCTTT
>TRBV2|.|.|TRBJ2-1
CASSGLDSEQFF
TGTGCCAGCAGTGGACTAGATAGTGAGCAGTTCTTC
>TRBV11-2|.|.|TRBJ2-7
CASSLVSDEQYF
TGTGCCAGCAGCTTAGTATCAGACGAGCAGTACTTC
>TRBV28|TRBD1|.|TRBJ2-2
CASSRGTGKAGELFF
TGTGCCAGCAGCCGAGGGACAGGGAAAGCCGGGGAGCTGTTTTTT
>TRBV28|.|.|TRBJ2-6
CASSFRDTSTPGANVLTF
TGTGCCAGCAGTTTTCGGGACACTTCGACCCCTGGGGCCAACGTCCTGACTTTC
>TRBV5-5|.|.|TRBJ2-7
CASSLVSGFYEQYF
TGTGCCAGCAGCTTGGTTAGCGGCTTCTACGAGCAGTACTTC
>TRBV19|.|.|TRBJ1-6
CASAARGDSPLHF
TGTGCCAGCGCGGCTAGGGGAGATTCACCCCTCCACTTT
>TRBV4-1|.|.|TRBJ2-2
CASSLRRWTGELFF
TGCGCCAGCAGCCTACGCCGTTGGACCGGGGAGCTGTTTTTT
>TRBV5-6|TRBD1|.|TRBJ2-5
CASSLGDRASAQYF
TGTGCCAGCAGCTTGGGGGACAGAGCGAGCGCCCAGTACTTC
>TRBV27|.|.|TRBJ1-1
CASSFWQGEAFF
TGTGCCAGCAGCTTTTGGCAGGGTGAAGCTTTCTTT
>TRBV5-1|.|.|TRBJ2-2
CASSLIEYSGELFF
TGCGCCAGCAGCTTGATAGAATACTCCGGGGAGCTGTTTTTT
>TRBV7-9|TRBD2|.|TRBJ2-7
CASSVSGGSYEQYF
TGTGCCAGCAGCGTAAGCGGGGGCTCCTACGAGCAGTACTTC
>TRBV7-8|TRBD2|.|TRBJ2-5
CASSLLDSGSRETQYF
TGTGCCAGCAGCTTATTGGATAGCGGGAGTCGAGAGACCCAGTACTTC
>TRBV7-8|TRBD2|.|TRBJ2-3
CASREAGGNTDTQYF
TGTGCCAGCAGGGAAGCGGGGGGGAACACAGATACGCAGTATTTT
>TRBV5-6|.|.|TRBJ1-3
CASSSLTGNAIYF
TGTGCCAGCAGCTCGCTGACAGGAAACGCCATATATTTT
>TRBV7-2|.|.|TRBJ1-2
CASSFGTDYGYTF
TGTGCCAGCAGCTTCGGTACCGATTATGGCTACACCTTC